Below are 12 T cell receptor beta chains sequenced from a single sample in a study of blood T cell repertoires in COVID-19. Clones were sequenced by immunoSEQ multiplex PCR, and TCRdb holds only the in-frame ones, with some missing. The data contain tens of thousands of clones, roughly four fifths of them seen just once; the ten biggest clones take up just over 8.5%. Sequencing input: peripheral blood. The receptor set was obtained from a man between 60 and 75 years old with acute or convalescent COVID-19.

This clone was seen a handful of times. The rearrangement joins TRBV3-1 (or the pseudogene TRBV3-2) to TRBJ1-2; perhaps TRBD1 as D (6 bases). CDR1 and CDR2 from the germline V gene are LGHDT and YNNKEL (reference sequence). The CDR3 contains 16 residues. The germline V and J ends were trimmed by 2 bases and 4 bases, with 17 bases remaining between them. For the CDR3, the DNA is TGTGCCAGCAGCCAACCATCGGACAGCCTTGTCTATGGCTACACCTTC. Amino acids: CASSQPSDSLVYGYTF.

This chain joins TRBV6-5 and TRBJ2-2, with 9 nucleotides matching TRBD1. Unmatched junction bases numbered 4, after V lost 6 bases and J lost 2 bases. The CDR3 is 15 amino acids. Germline CDR1 reads MNHEY; CDR2 reads SVGAGI. The CDR3 protein is CASREGQGNTGELFF. For the CDR3, the DNA is TGTGCCAGCAGAGAGGGACAGGGTAACACCGGGGAGCTGTTTTTT.

The J gene is TRBJ1-2, the V gene TRBV7-9, with 8 bases that match TRBD1. The V segment lost 5 bases and the J segment 3 bases; nucleotides outside the gene matches: 5. CDR1 and CDR2 from the germline V gene are SEHNR and FQNEAQ (reference sequence). CDR3 length: 14 residues. The CDR3 is CASSPTDRDYGYTF. CDR3 nucleotides: TGTGCCAGCAGCCCCACGGACAGGGACTATGGCTACACCTTC.

The V call is TRBV27, the J call TRBJ1-6, with D uncertain. V gave up 8 bases and J gave up 7 bases, with 15 bases separating them. The CDR3 totals 14 residues. CDR1 is MNHEY, CDR2 SMNVEV, per germline (reference sequence). CDR3 protein: CASGRTSPNSPLHF. CDR3 DNA: TGTGCCAGCGGTCGAACTAGTCCCAATTCACCCCTCCACTTT.

V gene TRBV6-5 combines with J gene TRBJ1-2; D perhaps matches TRBD1 (5 bases). Germline V gene data show CDR1 as MNHEY and CDR2 as SVGAGI. The germline V and J ends were trimmed by 4 bases and 4 bases, with 19 bases remaining between them. CDR3 length: 16 residues. In nucleotides, the CDR3 is TGTGCCAGCAGTTCCTCAGGGACCCCGGGAGGCTATGGCTACACCTTC. Its translation is CASSSSGTPGGYGYTF.

This clone came up a few times. This rearrangement joins TRBV3-1 (or the pseudogene TRBV3-2) to TRBJ2-7; 9 bases are a match to TRBD2. The CDR3 consists of 15 residues. From germline, CDR1 is LGHDT and CDR2 YNNKEL (reference sequence). The J segment lost 4 bases and the V segment lost 4 bases, leaving 8 bases of the junction unmatched. The CDR3 nucleotides read TGTGCCAGCAGCCCAGCGGGACTAGCATTTTACGAGCAGTACTTC. It yields the protein CASSPAGLAFYEQYF.

This clone turned up a few times. This chain links TRBV6-4 with TRBJ1-5; TRBD1 is a possible D gene (6 bases). The CDR3 spans 14 residues. Germline V lookup: CDR1 MRHNA, CDR2 SNTAGT. V lost 5 bases and J lost 3, with 11 bases in between. CDR3: CASSLDRLNQPQHF. The CDR3, as DNA: TGTGCCAGCAGTTTGGACAGACTCAATCAGCCCCAGCATTTT.

This clone appeared a few times. This sequence joins TRBV10-2 and TRBJ1-2; no definite D call. The V and J ends lost 3 bases and 4 bases respectively, with 6 bases between them. Per the germline V gene, CDR1 is WSHSY and CDR2 is SAAADI. The CDR3 sequence is 12 residues long. In DNA form, the CDR3 reads TGCGCCAGCAGTGACGGTGGCTATGGCTACACCTTC. Amino acid sequence: CASSDGGYGYTF.

V is TRBV27 and J is TRBJ1-1; the D gene is possibly TRBD1 (6 bases). V was pared by 2 bases and J by 8 bases, with 12 bases between. The CDR3 contains 13 residues. The germline gives CDR1 MNHEY, CDR2 SMNVEV (reference sequence). CDR3 in DNA: TGTGCCAGCAGTTTAACCACAGGGAAGGAAGCTTTCTTT. Translated: CASSLTTGKEAFF.

V and J are TRBV10-1 and TRBJ2-7, with no clear D. This CDR3 has 15 residues. Germline CDR1 and CDR2: WNHNN and SYGVQD (reference sequence). V lost 9 bases and J 1 base, leaving 19 bases between the germline ends. The CDR3 loop is CASFSPRTESYEQYF. In nucleotides, the CDR3 is TGCGCCAGTTTTTCGCCGAGAACAGAATCCTACGAGCAGTACTTC.

V gene TRBV5-1 combines with J gene TRBJ1-6, with 9 positions matching TRBD1. The CDR3 covers 13 residues. Germline CDR1 SGHRS, CDR2 YFSETQ. The V segment lost 7 bases and the J segment 5 bases; nucleotides outside the gene matches: 1. The CDR3 DNA is TGCGCCAGCCGGACAGGGGATAATTCACCCCTCCACTTT. It is translated as CASRTGDNSPLHF.

The chain links TRBV29-1 to TRBJ1-2, with a tentative D call TRBD1 (5 bases). The CDR3 is 13 residues long. The germline V and J ends were trimmed by 2 bases and 9 bases, with 16 bases remaining between them. CDR1 is SQVTM, CDR2 ANQGSEA, per germline. The DNA of the CDR3 is TGCAGCGTTGAAACAAAGAGGCAGGGCAGCTACACCTTC. Translating it yields CSVETKRQGSYTF.